Shown below are 20 T cell receptor beta chains from a single sample sequenced in a study of cytomegalovirus exposure and HLA in healthy donors. With 60 Vbeta and 13 Jbeta primers, the PCR was carried out. This table comes from immunoSEQ multiplex PCR, and its TCRdb copy is limited to in-frame clones, with some not included. The sample has 180,000 or so clones; about four fifths are singletons. The sample consisted of PBMCs. The receptors were sampled from a boy between 2 and 10 years old in good health and CMV-seronegative.

This chain uses TRBV5-1 with TRBJ1-4, with a tentative D call TRBD1 (5 bases). Germline V gene sequence: CDR1 SGHRS, CDR2 YFSETQ. V was cut by 0 bases and J by 10 bases, with 16 bases left in between. The CDR3 spans 15 residues. The CDR3, as DNA: TGCGCCAGCAGCTTGGGGGCCCCCGACGGGGGAAAACTGTTTTTT. Translation: CASSLGAPDGGKLFF.

The genes are TRBV27 and TRBJ1-6; D is unresolved. Trimming pared 5 bases from V and 5 bases from J, leaving 22 bases between. The germline CDR1 and CDR2 sequences are MNHEY and SMNVEV (reference sequence). The CDR3 spans 18 residues. The CDR3 region is CASSPKQTLRSNNSPLHF. In DNA, the CDR3 is TGTGCCAGCAGTCCAAAACAGACGCTGAGATCTAATAATTCACCCCTCCACTTT.

The CDR3 region is CASSWVNRGEAFF. CDR3 bases: TGTGCCAGCAGCTGGGTAAACAGGGGTGAAGCTTTCTTT. The rearrangement uses TRBV7-9 and TRBJ1-1; 7 nucleotides line up with TRBD1. Trimming removed 4 bases from V and 7 bases from J; junction bases left unmatched: 6. The germline V gene has CDR1 SEHNR and CDR2 FQNEAQ (reference sequence). This CDR3 region has 13 residues.

This chain connects TRBV5-5 to TRBJ1-4, with TRBD1 identical over 11 bases. The V gene end was trimmed by 4 bases and the J gene end by 2 bases; junction bases not matched to a gene: 4. Per the germline V gene, CDR1 is SGHKS and CDR2 is YYEKEE (reference sequence). The CDR3 contains 16 residues. CDR3 DNA sequence: TGTGCCAGCAGCACCCGGACAGGGGGCACTAATGAAAAACTGTTTTTT. It encodes CASSTRTGGTNEKLFF.

V gene TRBV18 combines with J gene TRBJ2-5; TRBD2 aligns across 8 bases. The CDR3 spans 17 residues. From germline, CDR1 is KGHSH and CDR2 LQKENI. V lost 4 bases and J lost 7; bases outside the gene matches: 17. The CDR3 bases are TGTGCCAGCTCACGGGTCCTTGGAGCGGGGGCCCCGGGGACCCAGTACTTC. Translated, it gives CASSRVLGAGAPGTQYF.

The rearrangement uses TRBV4-2 and TRBJ2-5; 12 nucleotides line up with TRBD2. The V gene's germline CDR1 is LGHNA and CDR2 YNFKEQ. The CDR3 extends over 17 amino acids. Trimming at V came to 0 bases and at J to 3 bases, leaving 5 bases not matched to a gene. This CDR3 reads CASSQDVLAGGKETQYF. In DNA, the CDR3 is TGTGCCAGCAGCCAAGATGTCCTAGCGGGGGGGAAAGAGACCCAGTACTTC.

V and J are TRBV4-3 and TRBJ1-2, with 7 bases matching TRBD1. This CDR3 is 15 amino acids long. With 3 bases clipped from V and 2 bases from J, the junction kept 6 bases outside the gene matches. Germline values: CDR1 LGHNA, CDR2 YSLEER. In DNA form, the CDR3 reads TGCGCCAGCAGCCAGGGGACAGCGCCCAACTATGGCTACACCTTC. Encoded protein: CASSQGTAPNYGYTF.

This clone was counted a single time. DNA of the CDR3: TGTGCCAGCAGTGAAAGGGACAGGTCCTACGAGCAGTACTTC. The encoded protein is CASSERDRSYEQYF. This chain links TRBV6-1 with TRBJ2-5, with TRBD1 identical over 8 bases. Near its end, the DNA agrees better with TRBJ2-7, so the J call may be wrong. The CDR3 is made up of 14 amino acids. CDR1 and CDR2 (germline): MNHNS, SASEGT.

V and J are TRBV7-2 and TRBJ1-3; D is unclear. The V end was cut by 4 bases, the J end by 0 bases, with 16 bases between. The CDR3 loop spans 17 amino acids. Germline lookup yields CDR1 SGHTA and CDR2 FQGNSA. This CDR3 reads CASSSLGNPGSGNTIYF. The CDR3 nucleotides read TGTGCCAGCAGCTCCCTGGGTAATCCAGGCTCTGGAAACACCATATATTTT.

The V gene is TRBV19, the J gene TRBJ1-5; 8 positions match TRBD1. V lost 8 bases, J lost 5 bases, and 5 bases stayed unmatched. The germline gives CDR1 LNHDA, CDR2 SQIVND (reference sequence). The CDR3 is 13 amino acids. The CDR3 region has the DNA TGTGCCAGTCACGACAGGGGCCATCAGCCCCAGCATTTT. Residues: CASHDRGHQPQHF. Full variable domain (rest looked up from reference TRBV19 and TRBJ1-5): DGGITQSPKYLFRKEGQNVTLSCEQNLNHDAMYWYRQDPGQGLRLIYYSQIVNDFQKGDIAEGYSVSREKKESFPLTVTSAQKNPTAFYLCASHDRGHQPQHFGDGTRLSIL.

The chain links TRBV7-4 to TRBJ2-7; possibly TRBD1 for D (5 bases). CDR1 is SGHVT and CDR2 is SQSDAQ in the germline V gene. V lost 3 bases, J lost 5 bases, and 11 bases lay in between. This CDR3 has 13 residues. The CDR3 DNA follows: TGTGCCAGCAGCTTCCAGGGTTCCCACGAGCAGTACTTC. Protein: CASSFQGSHEQYF.

This clone appeared a single time. This chain connects TRBV4-1 to TRBJ2-5; 9 positions agree with TRBD2. V trimming: 1 base; J trimming: 5 bases; junction bases outside the gene matches: 8. CDR1 and CDR2 (germline): MGHRA, YSYEKL. CDR3 length: 16 amino acids. The CDR3 DNA is TGCGCCAGCAGCCAAGGCCCAGCGGGGGGTCGGGAGACCCAGTACTTC. It codes for CASSQGPAGGRETQYF.

V gene TRBV11-1 combines with J gene TRBJ2-2; D possibly corresponds to TRBD1 (5 bases). V was trimmed by 3 bases and J by 0 bases, leaving 11 bases between them. The CDR3 sequence is 16 residues long. Per the germline V gene, CDR1 is SGHAT and CDR2 is FQDESV (reference sequence). CDR3 sequence (DNA): TGTGCCAGCAGCTTCAGGGAACCTTCGAACACCGGGGAGCTGTTTTTT. Translating gives CASSFREPSNTGELFF. Based on the CDR3 plus reference TRBV11-1 and TRBJ2-2, the full variable domain is EAEVAQSPRYKITEKSQAVAFWCDPISGHATLYWYRQILGQGPELLVQFQDESVVDDSQLPKDRFSAERLKGVDSTLKIQPAELGDSAMYLCASSFREPSNTGELFFGEGSRLTVL.

This chain uses TRBV4-2 with TRBJ2-5; D may be TRBD2 (5 bases). CDR3 length: 16 amino acids. Germline loops: CDR1 LGHNA, CDR2 YNFKEQ. Trimming took off 3 bases at V and 5 bases at J, with 19 bases between the two ends. The chain's CDR3 is CASSHPRGMAGETQYF. CDR3 bases: TGTGCCAGCAGCCACCCCCGGGGTATGGCTGGGGAGACCCAGTACTTC.

The J gene is TRBJ1-2, the V gene TRBV29-1, with D hard to call. CDR1 is SQVTM, CDR2 ANQGSEA, per germline. The germline V and J ends were trimmed by 4 bases and 8 bases, with 17 bases remaining between them. This CDR3 has 13 amino acids. This CDR3 reads CSVAHRLSPGYTF. The CDR3 DNA is TGCAGCGTTGCTCACAGACTATCCCCAGGCTACACCTTC.

This clone was counted a single time. This chain uses TRBV6-6 with TRBJ2-2; D possibly corresponds to TRBD1 (6 bases). Trimming took off 9 bases at V and 6 bases at J, with 17 bases between the two ends. CDR3 length: 14 residues. The germline gives CDR1 MNHNY, CDR2 SVGAGI (reference sequence). The CDR3 is CASFLRGSPGELFF. CDR3 DNA sequence: TGTGCCAGTTTCCTCAGGGGCTCGCCCGGGGAGCTGTTTTTT.

The DNA of the CDR3 is TGCGCCAGCAGCCAGGATAGACTAGCAAATAGCAATGAGCAGTTCTTC. It yields the protein CASSQDRLANSNEQFF. The chain combines TRBV5-1 with TRBJ2-1; TRBD2 agrees at 7 bases. The CDR3 loop spans 16 amino acids. Germline V gives CDR1 SGHRS, CDR2 YFSETQ. After removal of 4 bases from V and 6 bases from J, the junction contained 13 bases not matched to a gene.

V usage is TRBV5-8 and J usage is TRBJ1-1; perhaps TRBD1 as D (6 bases). This CDR3 has 16 residues. The V and J ends lost 0 bases and 3 bases respectively, with 15 bases between them. Germline V gene lookup returns CDR1 SGHTS and CDR2 YDEGEE. The CDR3 DNA sequence: TGTGCCAGCAGCTTGGGTCCAGGGGTTGAGGACACTGAAGCTTTCTTT. It yields the protein CASSLGPGVEDTEAFF.

The chain carries TRBV7-9 and TRBJ1-2; D gene ambiguous. Germline V gene sequence: CDR1 SEHNR, CDR2 FQNEAQ (reference sequence). V gave up 1 base and J gave up 8 bases, with 8 bases separating them. The CDR3 runs to 12 residues. CDR3 DNA sequence: TGTGCCAGCAGCTTAGGGACGGGAGGCTACACCTTC. Protein sequence: CASSLGTGGYTF.

V gene TRBV4-1 combines with J gene TRBJ2-5, with TRBD2 matching over 13 bases. TRBJ2-7 matches the DNA end more closely, so the J call is doubtful. Germline-derived CDR1 and CDR2 are MGHRA and YSYEKL. The CDR3 consists of 17 residues. In nucleotides, the CDR3 is TGCGCCAGCAGCCAGCACTCGGGACTAGCGGGGAGCTACGAGCAGTACTTC. Protein product: CASSQHSGLAGSYEQYF.